What follows are 25 T cell receptor beta chains derived from one specimen sequenced in a study of post-analysis software for immune sequencing data. Unique molecular identifiers tagged the TCR beta cDNA libraries. TCRdb itself ran the PCR reads through MiXCR, one entry per CDR3 protein. The table has roughly 200,000 distinct CDR3 sequences, around 30% seen once. No antigen has been identified for these receptors. Overall study results and limits: About five TRBV segments appeared more often in patients than in controls, and TRBV5-6, TRBV5-1 and TRBV20-1 were among these.

Material for sequencing was blood. Receptors were obtained from a girl aged 2-17 years with multiple sclerosis.

A remark on this clonotype: One base away lies a much larger clone, so this may be a sequencing read error. Since no conserved phenylalanine or tryptophan closes the CDR3, a read error is the likely cause. The chain carries TRBV7-8 and TRBJ2-3; D possibly matches TRBD1 or TRBD2 (5 bases each). The CDR3 contains 17 residues. Trimming stripped 0 bases from V and 1 base from J, with 14 bases between. Germline values: CDR1 SGHVS, CDR2 FQNEAQ. This CDR3 reads CASSLAGTVRGTDTQYV. The CDR3 bases are TGTGCCAGCAGCTTAGCCGGGACGGTCAGGGGCACAGATACGCAGTATGTT.

This clonotype appeared many times. The chain is built from TRBV11-2 and TRBJ2-3; the match to TRBD2 covers 11 bases. With 3 bases clipped from V and 2 bases from J, the junction kept 16 bases outside the gene matches. The V gene's germline CDR1 is SGHAT and CDR2 FQNNGV. The CDR3 contains 20 residues. CDR3: CASSLDPPGGLAVHTDTQYF. CDR3 nucleotides: TGTGCCAGCAGCTTGGATCCGCCCGGGGGACTAGCGGTCCACACAGATACGCAGTATTTT. Combining the CDR3 with reference TRBV11-2 and TRBJ2-3 gives the whole variable domain EAGVAQSPRYKIIEKRQSVAFWCNPISGHATLYWYQQILGQGPKLLIQFQNNGVVDDSQLPKDRFSAERLKGVDSTLKIQPAKLEDSAVYLCASSLDPPGGLAVHTDTQYFGPGTRLTVL.

V gene TRBV5-1 combines with J gene TRBJ1-1; 8 bases align to TRBD1. V was pared by 0 bases and J by 1 base, with 8 bases of the junction left unmatched. The CDR3 covers 17 residues. The V gene's germline CDR1 is SGHRS and CDR2 YFSETQ. The CDR3 loop is CASSLGRTGLANTEAFF. DNA for the CDR3: TGCGCCAGCAGCTTGGGCCGGACAGGGTTGGCGAACACTGAAGCTTTCTTT.

This sequence joins TRBV20-1 and TRBJ1-6; 9 bases line up with TRBD1. CDR1 and CDR2 (germline): DFQATT, SNEGSKA (reference sequence). The J segment lost 5 bases and the V segment lost 3 bases, leaving 2 bases of the junction unmatched. The CDR3 covers 14 residues. The CDR3 nucleotides read TGCAGTGCTAGGGGGACAGGGAATAATTCACCCCTCCACTTT. Translated, it gives CSARGTGNNSPLHF.

In this sample, this clonotype turned up many times. The chain recombines TRBV5-1 with TRBJ1-6; TRBD1 is a possible D gene (5 bases). The V end was cut by 1 base, the J end by 13 bases, with 9 bases between. Germline V lookup: CDR1 SGHRS, CDR2 YFSETQ. The CDR3 sequence is 12 residues long. This CDR3 reads CASSLMSGPLHF. CDR3 DNA sequence: TGCGCCAGCAGCTTGATGTCAGGGCCCCTCCACTTT.

This clonotype was seen repeatedly, ten times or more. V is TRBV12-3 or TRBV12-4 and J is TRBJ1-1; TRBD1 might be the D (6 bases). V was shortened by 6 bases and J by 0 bases, with 23 bases between the two germline ends. This CDR3 has 18 amino acids. DNA for the CDR3: TGTGCCAGCAGCCGCCTTTTTCAGACAGGAGCCATGAACACTGAAGCTTTCTTT. Its translation is CASSRLFQTGAMNTEAFF.

This clonotype occurred a few times. V and J are TRBV20-1 and TRBJ1-2; weak D call: TRBD1 (5 bases). The length of the CDR3 is 15 residues. Trimming shortened V by 3 bases and J by 4 bases, and 18 bases separated the two germline ends. CDR1 DFQATT and CDR2 SNEGSKA come from the germline V gene (reference sequence). CDR3 sequence (DNA): TGCAGTGCTAGGGGATGGGGGGATGATAGCTATGGCTACACCTTC. Amino acid sequence: CSARGWGDDSYGYTF.

This clonotype appeared many times. The chain has TRBV12-3 or TRBV12-4 and TRBJ2-3, with no clear D. Trimming pared 7 bases from V and 2 bases from J, leaving 16 bases between. The CDR3 sequence is 15 residues long. As DNA, the CDR3 is TGTGCCAGCACTCGACGGCGGAGCCTCACAGATACGCAGTATTTT. This translates into CASTRRRSLTDTQYF.

The rearrangement uses TRBV2 and TRBJ2-1, with 10 nucleotides matching TRBD1. CDR1 SNHLY and CDR2 FYNNEI come from the germline V gene. The CDR3 totals 14 residues. Unmatched junction bases numbered 14, after V lost 7 bases and J lost 14 bases. This CDR3 is CASIRRDRGIRKFF. In DNA, the CDR3 is TGTGCCAGCATCCGCCGGGACAGGGGAATTAGAAAGTTCTTC.

This clonotype appeared many times. The CDR3 reads CASSTDISYNEQFF. CDR3 bases: TGTGCCAGCAGCACCGACATCTCCTACAATGAGCAGTTCTTC. The chain has TRBV5-4 and TRBJ2-1; the D is unclear. CDR3 length equals 14 residues. V dropped 4 bases and J dropped 0 bases, with 8 bases sitting between them. Germline CDR1 reads SGHNT; CDR2 reads YYREEE (reference sequence).

Many counts were recorded for this clonotype. The chain uses TRBV7-8 and TRBJ2-5; D is possibly TRBD2 (5 bases). Germline V lookup: CDR1 SGHVS, CDR2 FQNEAQ. Trimming left V 1 base short and J 5 bases short, with 11 bases between. The CDR3 covers 14 residues. Here the CDR3 DNA reads TGTGCCAGCAGCTTAGGAGGGAGTTTCGAGACCCAGTACTTC. It encodes CASSLGGSFETQYF.

This clonotype has a handful of counts. The gene calls are TRBV20-1 and TRBJ2-1; the match to TRBD2 covers 9 bases. The V gene's germline CDR1 is DFQATT and CDR2 SNEGSKA (reference sequence). V was pared by 0 bases and J by 7 bases, with 10 bases of the junction left unmatched. The CDR3 spans 16 residues. The CDR3 here is CSARDPSGNRGNEQFF. The CDR3 DNA reads TGCAGTGCTAGAGATCCTAGCGGGAATCGGGGGAATGAGCAGTTCTTC.

This clonotype showed up many times. The gene calls are TRBV2 and TRBJ2-5; D remains ambiguous. Trimming shortened V by 6 bases and J by 1 base, and 3 bases separated the two germline ends. There are 11 residues in the CDR3. The germline V gene has CDR1 SNHLY and CDR2 FYNNEI. CDR3 region: CASSVQETQYF. The CDR3 DNA reads as TGTGCCAGCAGCGTCCAAGAGACCCAGTACTTC.

This clonotype came up many times. The chain employs TRBV5-1 and TRBJ2-7; TRBD2 aligns across 10 bases. This CDR3 has 15 residues. V dropped 5 bases and J dropped 7; count of bases not matched to a gene: 12. CDR1 SGHRS and CDR2 YFSETQ come from the germline V gene. The CDR3 protein is CASSPGGLAGAEQYF. The DNA of the CDR3 is TGCGCCAGCAGTCCCGGAGGTCTAGCGGGAGCGGAGCAGTACTTC.

The gene calls are TRBV12-3 or TRBV12-4 and TRBJ2-7; weak D call: TRBD1 (5 bases). V was cut by 3 bases and J by 2 bases, with 14 bases left in between. The CDR3 runs to 15 residues. The CDR3 protein is CASSLGQVRTYEQYF. DNA of the CDR3: TGTGCCAGCAGTTTGGGGCAGGTGAGAACCTACGAGCAGTACTTC.

There are many counts of this clonotype. The rearrangement uses TRBV6-6 and TRBJ2-5; 9 positions agree with TRBD2. CDR1 MNHNY and CDR2 SVGAGI come from the germline V gene (reference sequence). V gave up 6 bases and J gave up 1 base; unmatched junction bases: 9. CDR3 length equals 16 residues. CDR3 region: CASSLRGSGGQETQYF. CDR3 coding DNA: TGTGCCAGCAGCCTCAGGGGTAGCGGGGGCCAAGAGACCCAGTACTTC.

This clonotype was seen a handful of times. The V and J genes are TRBV6-2 or TRBV6-3 and TRBJ2-1; TRBD2 matches 10 bases. With 4 bases clipped from V and 5 bases from J, the junction kept 5 bases outside the gene matches. CDR3 length equals 15 residues. From germline, CDR1 is MNHEY and CDR2 SVGEGT. CDR3 in amino acids: CASSWLAGDNNEQFF. The DNA of the CDR3 is TGTGCCAGCAGTTGGCTAGCGGGAGATAACAATGAGCAGTTCTTC.

Only a few counts were recorded for this clonotype. A single base separates this from a much larger clone, so it may be a read error. The chain carries TRBV7-8 and TRBJ2-7; D perhaps matches TRBD2 (5 bases). This CDR3 contains 15 residues. CDR1 SGHVS and CDR2 FQNEAQ come from the germline V gene. The CDR3 loop reads CAGSLVGGSSYEQYF. CDR3 DNA sequence: TGTGCCGGCAGCTTAGTTGGCGGGTCTTCCTACGAGCAGTACTTC. Full variable domain (missing parts from reference TRBV7-8 and TRBJ2-7): GAGVSQSPRYKVAKRGQDVALRCDPISGHVSLFWYQQALGQGPEFLTYFQNEAQLDKSGLPSDRFFAERPEGSVSTLKIQRTQQEDSAVYLCAGSLVGGSSYEQYFGPGTRLTVT.

Comment on this clonotype: Possible read error: a much larger clone is one base away. The gene calls are TRBV28 and TRBJ1-2, with D hard to call. The CDR3 covers 13 residues. Germline V gene sequence: CDR1 MDHEN, CDR2 SYDVKM. The V gene lost 6 bases and the J gene lost 4 bases, with 12 bases spanning the gap. The CDR3 nucleotides read TGTGCCAGCAGCCAGCGCTATAGCTATGGCTACACCTTC. Encoded protein: CASSQRYSYGYTF.

V usage is TRBV2 and J usage is TRBJ2-7; no firm D call. The assigned J gene may be wrong: the sequence end matches TRBJ2-5 better. The CDR3 is 15 amino acids. The V gene's germline CDR1 is SNHLY and CDR2 FYNNEI. The CDR3 region is CATSGWLDIQETQYF. CDR3 nucleotide sequence: TGTGCCACCTCTGGCTGGCTAGATATACAAGAGACCCAGTACTTC.

This clonotype was observed at least ten times. J is TRBJ1-6 and V is TRBV5-8; no firm D call. V shed 4 bases and J shed 10 bases, with 12 bases lying between them. The CDR3 totals 13 residues. Germline values: CDR1 SGHTS, CDR2 YDEGEE. Written as DNA, the CDR3 is TGTGCCAGCAGCCGCCCCGCAACCTCACCCCTCCACTTT. It is translated as CASSRPATSPLHF.

The chain combines TRBV2 with TRBJ2-2; 8 bases are shared with TRBD1. The CDR3 contains 16 residues. In germline, CDR1 is SNHLY, CDR2 FYNNEI. The V gene end was trimmed by 1 base and the J gene end by 6 bases; junction bases not matched to a gene: 7. The CDR3 DNA follows: TGTGCCAGCAGTGAAGTCGGGACAGGTTTGGCCGGGGAGCTGTTTTTT. It translates to CASSEVGTGLAGELFF.

The sample holds many counts of this clonotype. The rearrangement joins TRBV15 to TRBJ2-1; D might be TRBD2 (6 bases). CDR1 and CDR2 from the germline V gene are LNHNV and YYDKDF (reference sequence). The ends were cut back, 0 bases at V and 7 bases at J, with 16 bases in the middle. This CDR3 region has 16 residues. Here the CDR3 DNA reads TGTGCCACCAGCAGAGAGGGGTTGGGAGGTCAAAATGAGCAGTTCTTC. It yields the protein CATSREGLGGQNEQFF.

At least ten counts were recorded for this clonotype. The rearrangement joins TRBV6-4 to TRBJ2-3, with unresolved D. In germline, CDR1 is MRHNA, CDR2 SNTAGT. V was shortened by 3 bases and J by 6 bases, with 10 bases between the two germline ends. CDR3 length equals 13 residues. The CDR3 sequence: CASSEEIRDTQYF. CDR3 coding DNA: TGTGCCAGCAGTGAAGAGATCAGGGATACGCAGTATTTT.

This clonotype appeared many times. The chain has TRBV11-2 and TRBJ2-7, with a tentative D call TRBD1 (6 bases). This CDR3 has 16 amino acids. From germline, CDR1 is SGHAT and CDR2 FQNNGV. Deletions cut 5 bases from V and 3 bases from J, with 20 bases between. The CDR3 reads CASSITPGQGSYEQYF. For the CDR3, the DNA is TGTGCCAGCAGCATAACACCGGGACAAGGGAGCTACGAGCAGTACTTC.